This TCR beta chain was profiled in a study of CD8 T cells in Susac syndrome. The CDR3 extends over 14 amino acids. Germline CDR1 SQVTM, CDR2 ANQGSEA. Trimming removed 3 bases from V and 8 bases from J, with 17 bases in between. Random hexamers were used to reverse transcribe roughly 0.45 to 1 ug of RNA. A multiplex approach, immunoSEQ multiplex PCR, amplified TCR beta CDR3 across 54 Vbeta and 13 Jbeta. MiXCR, run by TCRdb on the immunoSEQ multiplex PCR reads, gives a single entry per CDR3 protein. The sample contains approximately 190,000 distinct CDR3 sequences, 90% to 95% of which appear only once.

This chain links TRBV29-1 with TRBJ2-1; possibly TRBD2 for D (7 bases). The sequence derives from a human donor with multiple sclerosis. Sequenced: CD4+ T cells from PBMCs. The chain's CDR3 is CSVEGGGSVYEQFF. As DNA, the CDR3 is TGCAGCGTTGAGGGGGGCGGGAGTGTTTATGAGCAGTTCTTC.